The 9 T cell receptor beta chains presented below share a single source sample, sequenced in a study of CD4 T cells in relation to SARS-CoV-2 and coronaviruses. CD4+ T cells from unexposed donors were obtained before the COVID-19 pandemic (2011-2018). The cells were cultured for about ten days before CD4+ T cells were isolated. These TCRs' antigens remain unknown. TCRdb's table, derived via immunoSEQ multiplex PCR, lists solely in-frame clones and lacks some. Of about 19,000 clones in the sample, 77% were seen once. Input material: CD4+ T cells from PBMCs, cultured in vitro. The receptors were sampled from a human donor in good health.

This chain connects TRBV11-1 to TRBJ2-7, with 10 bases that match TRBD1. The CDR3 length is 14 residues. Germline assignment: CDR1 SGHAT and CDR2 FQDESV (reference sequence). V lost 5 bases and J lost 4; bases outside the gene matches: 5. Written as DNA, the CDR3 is TGTGCCAGCAGCATTGACAGGGGGCTTTACGAGCAGTACTTC. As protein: CASSIDRGLYEQYF.

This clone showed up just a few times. CDR3 loop: CASSLDSVGSYEQYF. The CDR3 nucleotides are TGTGCCAGCAGCTTAGACAGTGTTGGTTCCTACGAGCAGTACTTC. The rearrangement joins TRBV7-2 to TRBJ2-7; no reliable D call. The CDR3 covers 15 residues. Trimming took 1 base from V and 1 from J, leaving 11 bases between them. The V gene's germline CDR1 is SGHTA and CDR2 FQGNSA.

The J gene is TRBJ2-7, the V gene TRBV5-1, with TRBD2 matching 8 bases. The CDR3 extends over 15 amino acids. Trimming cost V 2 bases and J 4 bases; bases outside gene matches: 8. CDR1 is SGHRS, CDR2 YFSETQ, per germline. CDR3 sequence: CASSLLAVKGYEQYF. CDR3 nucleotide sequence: TGCGCCAGCAGCTTACTAGCGGTGAAGGGGTACGAGCAGTACTTC.

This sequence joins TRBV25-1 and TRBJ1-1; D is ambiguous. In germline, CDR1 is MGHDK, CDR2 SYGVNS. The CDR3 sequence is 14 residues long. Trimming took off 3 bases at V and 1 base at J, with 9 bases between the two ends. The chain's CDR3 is CASSDSTANTEAFF. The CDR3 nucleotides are TGTGCCAGCAGTGATTCGACCGCGAACACTGAAGCTTTCTTT.

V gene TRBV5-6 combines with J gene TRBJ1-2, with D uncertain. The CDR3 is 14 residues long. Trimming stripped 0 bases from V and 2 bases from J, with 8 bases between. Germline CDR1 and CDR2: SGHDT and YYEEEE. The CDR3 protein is CASSLGQHNYGYTF. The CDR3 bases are TGTGCCAGCAGCTTGGGCCAGCACAACTATGGCTACACCTTC.

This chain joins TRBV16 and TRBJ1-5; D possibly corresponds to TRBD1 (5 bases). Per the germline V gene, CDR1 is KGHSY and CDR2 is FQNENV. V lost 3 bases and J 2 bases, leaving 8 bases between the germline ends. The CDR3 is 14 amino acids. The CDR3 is CASSQRRGNQPQHF. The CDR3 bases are TGTGCCAGCAGCCAGCGCAGGGGCAATCAGCCCCAGCATTTT.

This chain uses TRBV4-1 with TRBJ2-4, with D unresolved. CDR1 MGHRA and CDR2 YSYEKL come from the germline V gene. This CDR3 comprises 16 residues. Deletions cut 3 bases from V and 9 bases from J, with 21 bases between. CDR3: CASSQDPGQASPIQYF. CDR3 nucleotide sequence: TGCGCCAGCAGCCAGGACCCCGGGCAGGCCTCTCCCATTCAGTACTTC.

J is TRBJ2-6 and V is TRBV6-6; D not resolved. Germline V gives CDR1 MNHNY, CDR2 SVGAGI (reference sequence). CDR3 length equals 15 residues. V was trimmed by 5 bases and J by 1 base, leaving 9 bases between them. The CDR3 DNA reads TGTGCCAGCAGTCGTGGCGAATCTGGGGCCAACGTCCTGACTTTC. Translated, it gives CASSRGESGANVLTF.

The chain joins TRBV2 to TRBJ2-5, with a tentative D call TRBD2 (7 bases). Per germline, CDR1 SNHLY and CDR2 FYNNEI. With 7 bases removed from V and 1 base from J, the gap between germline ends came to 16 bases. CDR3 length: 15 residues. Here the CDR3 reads CASNRGGGFQETQYF. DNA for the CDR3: TGTGCCAGCAATCGCGGCGGGGGCTTCCAAGAGACCCAGTACTTC.